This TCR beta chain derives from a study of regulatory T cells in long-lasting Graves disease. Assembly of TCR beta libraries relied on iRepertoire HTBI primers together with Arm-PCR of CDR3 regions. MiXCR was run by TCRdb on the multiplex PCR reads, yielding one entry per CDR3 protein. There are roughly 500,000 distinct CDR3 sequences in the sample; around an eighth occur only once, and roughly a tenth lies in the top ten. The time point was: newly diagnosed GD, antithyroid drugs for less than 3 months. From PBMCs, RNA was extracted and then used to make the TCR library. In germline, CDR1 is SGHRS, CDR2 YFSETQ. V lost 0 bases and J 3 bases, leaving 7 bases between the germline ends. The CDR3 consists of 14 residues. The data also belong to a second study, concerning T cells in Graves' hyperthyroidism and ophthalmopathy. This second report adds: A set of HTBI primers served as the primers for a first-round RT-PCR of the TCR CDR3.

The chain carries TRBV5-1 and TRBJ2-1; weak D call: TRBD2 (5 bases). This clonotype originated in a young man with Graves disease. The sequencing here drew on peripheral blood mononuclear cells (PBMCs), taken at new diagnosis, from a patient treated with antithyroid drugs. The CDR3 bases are TGCGCCAGCAGCTTGGAAGCGGACTACAATGAGCAGTTCTTC. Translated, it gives CASSLEADYNEQFF.